Shown below are 11 T cell receptor beta chains from a single sample sequenced in a study of Graves' ophthalmopathy and Graves' hyperthyroidism. CDR3 regions of TCR beta were amplified from RNA transcripts. Investigators did first-round RT-PCR with HTBI primers, then second-round multiplex PCR. TCRdb used MiXCR to reprocess the multiplex PCR reads, holding one entry per CDR3 protein. The profile shows around 340,000 distinct CDR3 sequences, around a sixth of them singletons. The material sequenced was peripheral blood. The receptors originated from an adult man with Graves' ophthalmopathy.

This clonotype came up many times. This chain links TRBV20-1 with TRBJ2-5, with D unresolved. CDR1 DFQATT and CDR2 SNEGSKA come from the germline V gene (reference sequence). The CDR3 is made up of 15 amino acids. V was cut by 0 bases and J by 0 bases, with 11 bases left in between. CDR3 protein: CSARDPGPHQETQYF. The CDR3 DNA reads TGCAGTGCTAGAGATCCGGGCCCCCACCAAGAGACCCAGTACTTC.

V usage is TRBV6-5 and J usage is TRBJ2-7; D unclear. Per germline, CDR1 MNHEY and CDR2 SVGAGI. The CDR3 covers 13 residues. V was clipped by 0 bases and J by 0 bases, with 3 bases between them. CDR3 protein: CASSYSDSYEQYF. DNA of the CDR3: TGTGCCAGCAGTTACTCGGACTCCTACGAGCAGTACTTC.

The chain employs TRBV24-1 and TRBJ2-1, with 11 bases aligning to TRBD1. The trim removed 4 bases at V and 6 bases at J, leaving 4 bases unmatched. The length of the CDR3 is 15 residues. Germline CDR1 is KGHDR and CDR2 is SFDVKD. CDR3 coding DNA: TGTGCCACCAGTGAGCAGGACAGGGGGCTCAATGAGCAGTTCTTC. Residues: CATSEQDRGLNEQFF.

This clonotype was recorded at least ten times. The chain employs TRBV3-1 and TRBJ1-2; no definite D call. Trimming stripped 0 bases from V and 3 bases from J, with 8 bases between. This CDR3 is 14 amino acids long. The germline V gene encodes CDR1 LGHDT and CDR2 YNNKEL (reference sequence). CDR3 bases: TGTGCCAGCAGCCAAGAATCCCCCCACTATGGCTACACCTTC. The encoded protein is CASSQESPHYGYTF.

This clonotype appeared many times. The V gene is TRBV6-1, the J gene TRBJ1-5; D possibly corresponds to TRBD1 (5 bases). CDR1 is MNHNS and CDR2 is SASEGT in the germline V gene. V was shortened by 4 bases and J by 5 bases, with 12 bases between the two germline ends. The CDR3 runs to 14 residues. The CDR3 sequence: CASSALGRDQPQHF. The CDR3 DNA is TGTGCCAGCAGTGCACTGGGGCGAGATCAGCCCCAGCATTTT.

This clonotype was observed many times. This sequence joins TRBV12-3 or TRBV12-4 and TRBJ2-5; maybe TRBD2 (5 bases). Trimming pared 2 bases from V and 5 bases from J, leaving 9 bases between. The CDR3 is 13 amino acids. The CDR3 sequence is CASSLPSLETQYF. CDR3 bases: TGTGCCAGCAGTTTACCTAGCCTTGAGACCCAGTACTTC.

This clonotype has at least ten counts. This rearrangement joins TRBV12-3 or TRBV12-4 to TRBJ1-2, with 7 bases fitting TRBD1. J lost 6 bases, V lost 5 bases, and 6 bases had no gene match. This CDR3 contains 13 residues. The CDR3 bases are TGTGCCAGCAGTGCCCCAGGGGGTAATGGCTACACCTTC. It codes for CASSAPGGNGYTF.

This clonotype was recorded at least ten times. The rearrangement joins TRBV2 to TRBJ1-6; D gene unclear. Germline-derived CDR1 and CDR2 are SNHLY and FYNNEI. The CDR3 consists of 15 residues. V was clipped by 3 bases and J by 5 bases, with 11 bases between them. CDR3 coding DNA: TGTGCCAGCAGTGATCGGGAGATTGATAATTCACCCCTCCACTTT. Translation gives CASSDREIDNSPLHF.

This clonotype was observed at least ten times. This chain joins TRBV27 and TRBJ2-1, with 7 bases fitting TRBD1. The CDR3 loop spans 17 amino acids. Germline values: CDR1 MNHEY, CDR2 SMNVEV (reference sequence). The J segment lost 0 bases and the V segment lost 2 bases, leaving 7 bases of the junction unmatched. CDR3 coding DNA: TGTGCCAGCAGTTTAGCATCACAGGGGAGCTCCTACAATGAGCAGTTCTTC. Encoded protein: CASSLASQGSSYNEQFF.

This clonotype has only a few counts. A read error may produce the germline difference seen at one junction end. This chain uses TRBV7-9 with TRBJ2-5; 10 bases align to TRBD2. The CDR3 length is 16 residues. In germline, CDR1 is SEHNR, CDR2 FQNEAQ (reference sequence). This CDR3 is CASSLEWTSGQETQYF. The CDR3, as DNA: TGTGCCAGCAGCTTAGAGTGGACTAGCGGACAAGAGACTCAGTACTTC.

This clonotype was picked up many times. The gene calls are TRBV12-3 or TRBV12-4 and TRBJ1-6; unclear D gene. This CDR3 has 14 residues. V was cut by 1 base and J by 5 bases, with 6 bases left in between. The CDR3 coding sequence is TGTGCCAGCAGTTTAGTGCGGAATAATTCACCCCTCCACTTT. It codes for CASSLVRNNSPLHF.